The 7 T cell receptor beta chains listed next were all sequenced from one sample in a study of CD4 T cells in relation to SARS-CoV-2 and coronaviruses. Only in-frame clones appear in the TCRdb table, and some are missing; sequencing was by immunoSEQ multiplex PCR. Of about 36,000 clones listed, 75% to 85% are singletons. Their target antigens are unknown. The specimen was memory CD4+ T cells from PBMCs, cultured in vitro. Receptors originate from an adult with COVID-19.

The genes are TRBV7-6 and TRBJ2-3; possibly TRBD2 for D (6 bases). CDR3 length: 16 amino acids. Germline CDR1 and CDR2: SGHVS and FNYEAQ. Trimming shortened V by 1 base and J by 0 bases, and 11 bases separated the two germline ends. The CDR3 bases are TGTGCCAGCAGCTTAGGTGCCGGGACTAGCACAGATACGCAGTATTTT. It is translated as CASSLGAGTSTDTQYF.

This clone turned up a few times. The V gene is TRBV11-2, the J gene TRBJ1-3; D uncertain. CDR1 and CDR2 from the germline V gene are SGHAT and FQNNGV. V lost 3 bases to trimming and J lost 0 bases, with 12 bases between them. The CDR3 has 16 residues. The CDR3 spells CASSFRHGVSGNTIYF. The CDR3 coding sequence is TGTGCCAGCAGCTTCAGACATGGGGTCTCTGGAAACACCATATATTTT.

Written as DNA, the CDR3 is TGTGCCAGCAGCTCTCCCCTTAGCGGGACAACCACAGATACGCAGTATTTT. Amino acids: CASSSPLSGTTTDTQYF. The rearrangement joins TRBV7-3 to TRBJ2-3; 8 bases agree with TRBD2. This CDR3 comprises 17 residues. Germline CDR1 is SGHTA and CDR2 is FQGTGA. V was clipped by 4 bases and J by 2 bases; unmatched bases: 11.

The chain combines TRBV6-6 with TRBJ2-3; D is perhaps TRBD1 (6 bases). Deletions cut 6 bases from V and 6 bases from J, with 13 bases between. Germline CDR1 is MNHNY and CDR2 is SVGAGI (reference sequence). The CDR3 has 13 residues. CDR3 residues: CASSPNRADTQYF. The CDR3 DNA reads TGTGCCAGCAGCCCTAACAGGGCTGATACGCAGTATTTT.

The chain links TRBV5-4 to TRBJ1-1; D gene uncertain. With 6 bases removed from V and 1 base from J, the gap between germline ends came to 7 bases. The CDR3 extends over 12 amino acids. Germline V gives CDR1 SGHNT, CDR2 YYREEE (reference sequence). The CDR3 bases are TGTGCCAGCACCGGCAAGAACACTGAAGCTTTCTTT. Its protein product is CASTGKNTEAFF.

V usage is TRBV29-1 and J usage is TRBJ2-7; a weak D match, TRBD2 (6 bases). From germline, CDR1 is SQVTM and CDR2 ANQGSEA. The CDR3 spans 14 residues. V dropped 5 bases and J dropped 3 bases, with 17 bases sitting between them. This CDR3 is CSVNHSGPNYEQYF. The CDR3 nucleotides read TGCAGCGTTAACCATAGCGGACCTAACTACGAGCAGTACTTC.

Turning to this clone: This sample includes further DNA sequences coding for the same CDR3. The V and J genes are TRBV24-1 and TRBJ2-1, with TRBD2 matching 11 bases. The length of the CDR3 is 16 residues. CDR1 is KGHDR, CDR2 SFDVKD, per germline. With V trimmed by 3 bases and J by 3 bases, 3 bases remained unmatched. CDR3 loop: CATSDGGLAGYNEQFF. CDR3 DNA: TGTGCCACCAGTGATGGAGGACTAGCGGGCTACAATGAGCAGTTCTTC.